These T cell receptor beta chains were read from a single sample in a study of CDR3 diversity in severe acne. A single record per CDR3 protein comes from TCRdb applying MiXCR to the PCR reads. Of around 85,000 distinct CDR3 sequences listed, around 47% are singletons. Sequencing input: blood. Every receptor here comes from a male donor with severe acne vulgaris. Both conserved end residues are part of each CDR3. A D gene is named only where the DNA matches it firmly. Some rows mark clone size as missing; the rest say once, few, many or name a class of expanded clone.

TRBV13,few,TRBD1,TRBJ1-1,TGTGCCAGCAGCTCCGCAATACAGGGGGGAGGCACTGAAGCTTTCTTT,CASSSAIQGGGTEAFF
TRBV27,many,-,TRBJ1-5,TGTGCCACCGGGCGGGTCGGTCAGCCCCAGCATTTT,CATGRVGQPQHF
TRBV24-1,-,TRBD1,TRBJ2-1,TGTGCCACCAGTGAGCCCCGGGACAGGGGCTACAATGAGCAGTTCTTC,CATSEPRDRGYNEQFF
TRBV2,-,TRBD1,TRBJ1-2,TGTGCCAGCAGTTCACAGGGGGCGCAAGGCTACACCTTC,CASSSQGAQGYTF
TRBV5-4,-,-,TRBJ2-5,TGTGCCAGCAGCTCTGGGGGGGGCCAGGGGGAGACCCAGTACTTC,CASSSGGGQGETQYF
TRBV19,-,-,TRBJ1-4,TGTGCCAGCTGTATTGGGTTGTCAACTAATGAAAAACTGTTTTTT,CASCIGLSTNEKLFF
TRBV6-5,-,-,TRBJ1-2,-,CASSASGETQYFGPGSYGYTF
TRBV7-6,medium-sized,TRBD1,TRBJ2-7,TGTGCCAGCAGCTTAGGGACAGGTGCCTACGAGCAGTACTTC,CASSLGTGAYEQYF
TRBV4-3,many,TRBD2,TRBJ2-7,TGCGCCAGCAGCCAAGCCCTCGGGCTAGCGGGAGGGACCGAGCAGTACTTC,CASSQALGLAGGTEQYF
TRBV28,few,-,TRBJ2-7,TGTGCCAGCGACTCCGGGGAATGGGAGCAGTACTTC,CASDSGEWEQYF
TRBV20-1,-,TRBD1,TRBJ2-3,TGCAGTGCTAGGGATGGGGGACAGGGGGCAGATACGCAGTATTTT,CSARDGGQGADTQYF
TRBV9,-,-,TRBJ2-2,TGTGCCAGCAGCGTCTTATCTAGGGACACCGAGGAGCTGTTTTTT,CASSVLSRDTEELFF
TRBV24-1,-,-,TRBJ1-1,TGTGCCACCAGTGATGGTCGGATCACTGAAGCTTTCTTT,CATSDGRITEAFF
TRBV7-9,-,-,TRBJ2-7,TGTGCCAGCAGCTTAGTACTGGTTCGGGAGCAGTACTTC,CASSLVLVREQYF
TRBV19,-,-,TRBJ1-3,TGTGCCAGTAGTTCCCCGGGATCCTCTGGAAACACCATATATTTT,CASSSPGSSGNTIYF
TRBV20-1,medium-sized,TRBD2,TRBJ2-1,TGCAGTGCTAGGCAGCGGGAGGTCCCTAGGTCATTCTTC,CSARQREVPRSFF
TRBV24-1,-,TRBD1,TRBJ2-2,TGTGCCACCAGATCTACAACAGGGGCCACCGGGGAGCTGTTTTTT,CATRSTTGATGELFF
TRBV9,few,-,TRBJ2-1,TGTGCCAGCAGCGCTCACACTGAGCACAATGAGCAGTTCTTC,CASSAHTEHNEQFF
TRBV7-9,few,-,TRBJ1-4,TGTGCCAGCAGCTTGGGAAACAGAGCAACTAATGAAAAACTGTTTTTT,CASSLGNRATNEKLFF
TRBV25-1,-,TRBD1,TRBJ2-7,TGTGCCAGCACCGGGACAGGGCTCTACGAGCAGTACTTC,CASTGTGLYEQYF
TRBV28,-,TRBD1,TRBJ1-2,TGTGCCAGCAGTTTAGGGGGACAGGGCACGGGAGATGGCTACACCTTC,CASSLGGQGTGDGYTF
TRBV20-1,-,-,TRBJ2-7,TGCAGTGCTAGAGAGCCGGCCCAAACCTACGAGCAGTACTTC,CSAREPAQTYEQYF
TRBV28,-,TRBD2,TRBJ2-7,TGTGCCAGCAGTTTTTCGGGAGGGCCGGTTTGGGAGTACTTC,CASSFSGGPVWEYF
TRBV7-2,-,-,TRBJ1-5,TGTGCCAGCAGCTTAGCGTCGGACCTACACAATCAGCCCCAGCATTTT,CASSLASDLHNQPQHF
TRBV28,few,-,TRBJ2-7,TGTGCCAGCAGTACCAGAACTAGTCCGGGCGAGCAGTACTTC,CASSTRTSPGEQYF
TRBV7-3,-,-,TRBJ1-5,TGTGCCAGCAGTCAGATTGCAGCGAGCAATCAGCCCCAGCATTTT,CASSQIAASNQPQHF
TRBV29-1,few,TRBD1,TRBJ1-2,TGCAGCGTGGGGGACAGGGTGGACTATGGCTACACCTTC,CSVGDRVDYGYTF
TRBV10-2,many,-,TRBJ2-1,TGCGCCAGCAGTGAGTCTAAGAGGGTCCGGGAGCAGTTCTTC,CASSESKRVREQFF
TRBV2,-,-,TRBJ2-1,TGTGCCAGCAGGAAAGGGACGGCGAACCTCTCCTACAATGAGCAGTTCTTC,CASRKGTANLSYNEQFF
TRBV20-1,-,-,TRBJ2-7,TGCAGTGCTAGTCTACTAGGGGCCGAGCAGTACTTC,CSASLLGAEQYF
TRBV11-2,once,-,TRBJ2-7,TGTGCCAGCAGCGTCGTTCAATCGACCTACGAGCAGTACTTC,CASSVVQSTYEQYF
TRBV7-2,-,TRBD2,TRBJ2-1,TGTGCCAGCAGCGGGGGACTAGCGGGAGTCGGGGACCGTAGTGAGCAGTTCTTC,CASSGGLAGVGDRSEQFF
TRBV10-3,few,-,TRBJ1-2,TGTGCCATCAGGGACGGAAGTTTGGCCCCTTATGGCTACACCTTC,CAIRDGSLAPYGYTF
TRBV3-1,-,TRBD1,TRBJ2-2,TGTGCCAGCAGACGACGACAGGGCTCGAACACCGGGGAGCTGTTTTTT,CASRRRQGSNTGELFF
TRBV2,once,-,TRBJ1-1,TGTGCCAGCAGTCCCTACGGAGCGAACACTGAAGCTTTCTTT,CASSPYGANTEAFF
TRBV2,-,TRBD2,TRBJ2-5,TGTGCCAGCAGGACGACTAGCGGGAGGGCCGAGGAAGAGACCCAGTACTTC,CASRTTSGRAEEETQYF
TRBV6-5,-,-,TRBJ1-1,TGTGCCAGCAGTTACTCGGGATACACTGAAGCTTTCTTT,CASSYSGYTEAFF
TRBV25-1,-,-,TRBJ2-2,TGTGCCACCACAAGGCTCACCGGGGAGCTGTTTTTT,CATTRLTGELFF
TRBV24-1,-,-,TRBJ1-1,TGTGCCAGCAGCCAATACGTTAACACTGAAGCTTTCTTT,CASSQYVNTEAFF
TRBV13,few,-,TRBJ1-6,TGTGCCAGCAGTTCTAGCACCCCGGTGAGCTCCTATAATTCACCCCTCCACTTT,CASSSSTPVSSYNSPLHF
TRBV9,many,-,TRBJ2-6,TGTGCCAGCAGCGAGGCAGGGGAAGGTGGGGCCAACGTCCTGACTTTC,CASSEAGEGGANVLTF